Shown below are 24 T cell receptor beta chains from a single sample sequenced in a study of CD8+CD57+ T cells in acquired aplastic anemia. Genomic DNA constituted the template upon which TCR beta VDJ and CDR3 profiling was performed. One entry per CDR3 protein results from TCRdb running MiXCR on the reads. This table has about 180,000 distinct CDR3 sequences, roughly 50% appearing once. Patients chosen for sequencing had shown CD8+CD57+ cell expansion by flow cytometry. Sequenced sample: sorted CD4+, CD8+, or CD8+CD57+ T cells (not recorded which) from PBMCs. The origin of the receptors is a human donor with aplastic anemia.

CDR3 in DNA: TGCAGTGCTAGTGGTGGACAGGCCGGGGATGAGTATGGAAACACCATATATTTT. Translation: CSASGGQAGDEYGNTIYF. This sequence joins TRBV20-1 and TRBJ1-3, with 7 bases lining up with TRBD1. The CDR3 is 18 amino acids. The germline V gene encodes CDR1 DFQATT and CDR2 SNEGSKA (reference sequence). V was clipped by 3 bases and J by 3 bases; unmatched bases: 17.

The chain combines TRBV19 with TRBJ1-6; TRBD1 agrees at 7 bases. In germline, CDR1 is LNHDA, CDR2 SQIVND (reference sequence). The trim removed 6 bases at V and 5 bases at J, leaving 7 bases unmatched. The CDR3 totals 15 residues. The CDR3 protein is CASRPRDRDNSPLHF. The DNA of the CDR3 is TGTGCCAGTAGACCCCGTGACAGGGATAATTCACCCCTCCACTTT.

This clonotype was detected a few times. The V and J genes are TRBV30 and TRBJ1-2; 7 bases agree with TRBD1. The J segment lost 1 base and the V segment lost 3 bases, leaving 2 bases of the junction unmatched. This CDR3 spans 13 amino acids. Germline V gives CDR1 GTSNPN, CDR2 SVGIG (reference sequence). The CDR3 DNA is TGTGCCTGGAGCCGGGACAGTAACTATGGCTACACCTTC. Its protein is CAWSRDSNYGYTF.

Only a few counts were recorded for this clonotype. The genes are TRBV25-1 and TRBJ2-3; 8 bases match TRBD1. V shed 2 bases and J 2 bases; nucleotides not matched to a gene: 9. The V gene's germline CDR1 is MGHDK and CDR2 SYGVNS. This CDR3 is built from 17 residues. The CDR3 loop reads CASSEAFVTGVTDTQYF. The CDR3 DNA reads as TGTGCCAGCAGTGAAGCCTTTGTGACAGGGGTCACAGATACGCAGTATTTT.

In nucleotides, the CDR3 is TGTGCCAGCAGTGAACGGTCCCGGCACACTGAAGCTTTCTTT. Translating gives CASSERSRHTEAFF. The V gene is TRBV2, the J gene TRBJ1-1; no reliable D call. The V gene lost 2 bases and the J gene lost 3 bases, with 10 bases spanning the gap. Germline loops: CDR1 SNHLY, CDR2 FYNNEI. This CDR3 comprises 14 residues.

This clonotype was observed a few times. This chain joins TRBV10-3 and TRBJ2-7, with D possibly TRBD1 on 5 matching bases. V was pared by 4 bases and J by 2 bases, with 15 bases between. The CDR3 spans 15 residues. Germline CDR1 reads ENHRY; CDR2 reads SYGVKD. The DNA of the CDR3 is TGTGCCATCAGTGTCCGGCCAGACAGCACCTACGAGCAGTACTTC. It specifies CAISVRPDSTYEQYF.

The V and J genes are TRBV20-1 and TRBJ2-7; 10 positions agree with TRBD2. The CDR3 contains 13 residues. Per germline, CDR1 DFQATT and CDR2 SNEGSKA (reference sequence). In DNA form, the CDR3 reads TGCAGACTAGCGGGGAAAAGCTCCTACGAGCAGTACTTC. Translation: CRLAGKSSYEQYF.

On this clonotype itself: A read error is possible here, since a much larger clone lies one base away. V and J are TRBV20-1 and TRBJ2-7, with 8 bases matching TRBD2. The CDR3 covers 16 residues. From germline, CDR1 is DFQATT and CDR2 SNEGSKA (reference sequence). The CDR3 DNA reads TGCAGTGCTAGAGATCTTATAGCGGGGAATTCCTACGGGCAGTACTTC. Encoded protein: CSARDLIAGNSYGQYF.

This clonotype was picked up many times. The chain has TRBV2 and TRBJ1-1, with D possibly being TRBD1 (5 bases). CDR1 and CDR2 from the germline V gene are SNHLY and FYNNEI. V lost 8 bases and J 6 bases, leaving 22 bases between the germline ends. The CDR3 consists of 15 residues. The CDR3 DNA reads as TGTGCCAGCGTTGGGGGGGGGTCTGGATCGCCTGAAGCTTTCTTT. This codes for CASVGGGSGSPEAFF.

This clonotype was counted between two and nine times. The J gene is TRBJ1-6, the V gene TRBV7-2, with 8 nucleotides matching TRBD1. V was clipped by 6 bases and J by 9 bases; unmatched bases: 7. Germline V gene data show CDR1 as SGHTA and CDR2 as FQGNSA. CDR3 length: 14 amino acids. The chain's CDR3 is CASSSGQAPSPLHF. In DNA, the CDR3 is TGTGCCAGCAGTTCGGGACAGGCACCTTCACCCCTCCACTTT.

The chain couples TRBV29-1 to TRBJ2-7, with a possible D match to TRBD2 (5 bases). CDR1 and CDR2 from the germline V gene are SQVTM and ANQGSEA. The V and J ends lost 0 bases and 4 bases respectively, with 16 bases between them. The length of the CDR3 is 15 residues. The CDR3 bases are TGCAGCGTTGAAGAGGGGAGCGCCTCTCGGTACGAGCAGTACTTC. It specifies CSVEEGSASRYEQYF.

This clonotype was observed once. A much larger clone lies a single base off, so this may be a read error. The chain carries TRBV7-3 and TRBJ2-7; perhaps TRBD2 as D (6 bases). Trimming removed 1 base from V and 0 bases from J, with 22 bases in between. The CDR3 extends over 19 amino acids. Looked up from germline, CDR1 is SGHTA and CDR2 is FQGTGA. The CDR3 nucleotides are TGTGCCAGCAGCTTAAGGAAAATCAACCGGGACTTGAGCTCCTACGAGCAGTACTTC. It encodes CASSLRKINRDLSSYEQYF. Together with reference TRBV7-3 and TRBJ2-7, the CDR3 gives the full variable domain: GAGVSQTPSNKVTEKGKYVELRCDPISGHTALYWYRQSLGQGPEFLIYFQGTGAADDSGLPNDRFFAVRPEGSVSTLKIQRTERGDSAVYLCASSLRKINRDLSSYEQYFGPGTRLTVT.

V is TRBV6-2 or TRBV6-3 and J is TRBJ1-1; the D is unclear. V was pared by 5 bases and J by 8 bases, with 15 bases between. There are 13 residues in the CDR3. CDR1 and CDR2 (germline): MNHEY, SVGEGT. The chain's CDR3 is CASSRSVEPEAFF. The CDR3 nucleotides read TGTGCCAGCAGTCGGAGTGTGGAACCGGAAGCTTTCTTT.

This clonotype occurred a few times. One junction end does not reproduce the germline sequence, and a read error may be involved. The chain is built from TRBV7-9 and TRBJ1-2, with 7 bases lining up with TRBD1. The CDR3 loop spans 15 amino acids. Germline CDR1 SEHNR, CDR2 FQNEAQ (reference sequence). CDR3 loop: CTSSLYPGQDYGYTF. The DNA for the CDR3 is TGTACCAGCAGCTTATATCCTGGACAGGACTATGGCTACACCTTC.

Ten or more counts support this clonotype. CDR3 sequence reads: CASSANKRTAPEAFF. The CDR3 nucleotides read TGCGCCAGCAGCGCCAACAAAAGGACAGCACCAGAAGCTTTCTTT. This chain uses TRBV5-1 with TRBJ1-1, with D maybe TRBD1 (6 bases). The germline V gene encodes CDR1 SGHRS and CDR2 YFSETQ. V was cut by 4 bases and J by 8 bases, with 21 bases left in between. CDR3 length equals 15 residues.

The chain uses TRBV11-2 and TRBJ2-1; 7 bases align to TRBD2. From germline, CDR1 is SGHAT and CDR2 FQNNGV. The length of the CDR3 is 14 residues. The V and J ends lost 5 bases and 5 bases, in that order; junction bases with no gene match: 6. CDR3 bases: TGTGCCAGCAGCCCCGGACTAGTCAACAATGAGCAGTTCTTC. Amino acids: CASSPGLVNNEQFF.

This chain links TRBV7-6 with TRBJ2-7, with 8 nucleotides matching TRBD2. The CDR3 sequence is 14 residues long. V shed 5 bases, J shed 7 bases, and the junction held 10 bases outside the gene matches. In germline, CDR1 is SGHVS, CDR2 FNYEAQ. The CDR3 DNA reads TGTGCCAGCAGCCAGACGGGGGGGCGGGGAGAGCAGTACTTC. It is translated as CASSQTGGRGEQYF.

The chain uses TRBV19 and TRBJ2-3; D remains unclear. The CDR3 runs 12 residues. V was trimmed by 1 base and J by 3 bases, leaving 2 bases between them. The germline V gene has CDR1 LNHDA and CDR2 SQIVND (reference sequence). The CDR3 DNA reads as TGTGCCAGTAGTATAGGTACAGATACGCAGTATTTT. Protein: CASSIGTDTQYF.

This clonotype was recorded at least ten times. Here the CDR3 omits its conserved ending phenylalanine or tryptophan, so a read error is the likely source. V and J are TRBV19 and TRBJ2-5, with TRBD2 as a possible D gene (7 bases). The germline gives CDR1 LNHDA, CDR2 SQIVND (reference sequence). V dropped 2 bases and J dropped 2 bases, with 12 bases sitting between them. The CDR3 sequence is 15 residues long. The CDR3 DNA reads as TGTGCCAGTAGTATAACGAGGGGGGGGCAAGAGACCCAGTACCTC. Protein sequence: CASSITRGGQETQYL.

The rearrangement joins TRBV6-1 to TRBJ2-7, with a possible D match to TRBD1 (6 bases). V was shortened by 6 bases and J by 2 bases, with 11 bases between the two germline ends. Germline CDR1 and CDR2: MNHNS and SASEGT. The CDR3 is 13 amino acids. The CDR3 region is CASRSGTTYEQYF. CDR3 nucleotide sequence: TGTGCCAGCAGGTCCGGGACAACCTACGAGCAGTACTTC.

This clonotype was recorded many times. The J gene is TRBJ2-7, the V gene TRBV24-1; tentative D call: TRBD2 (6 bases). The CDR3 runs to 13 residues. V dropped 0 bases and J dropped 4 bases, with 6 bases sitting between them. Looked up from germline, CDR1 is KGHDR and CDR2 is SFDVKD. CDR3 sequence reads: CATSDLAGYEQYF. CDR3 bases: TGTGCCACCAGTGATTTGGCGGGGTACGAGCAGTACTTC.

This clonotype was picked up a small number of times. The genes are TRBV7-2 and TRBJ2-3; 8 bases line up with TRBD2. The CDR3 spans 18 residues. Trimming at V came to 5 bases and at J to 5 bases, leaving 18 bases not matched to a gene. Germline V gives CDR1 SGHTA, CDR2 FQGNSA. The CDR3 sequence is CASSLGLAGRQGGDTQYF. In DNA form, the CDR3 reads TGTGCCAGCAGCCTCGGGCTAGCGGGCCGCCAAGGAGGAGATACGCAGTATTTT.

As DNA, the CDR3 is TGTGCCACCAGTGGCCGGGACTCTGGGGCCAACGTCCTGACTTTC. Its protein product is CATSGRDSGANVLTF. V gene TRBV24-1 combines with J gene TRBJ2-6, with D possibly matching TRBD2 (5 bases). Germline V gives CDR1 KGHDR, CDR2 SFDVKD. Between the trimmed V and J ends, which lost 5 bases and 0 bases, there was a span of 7 bases. CDR3 length equals 15 residues.

This clonotype was counted only a few times. With a much larger clone just one base away, this may be a read error. The chain employs TRBV7-8 and TRBJ2-2, with a tentative D call TRBD1 (6 bases). The CDR3 has 16 residues. Germline V gene data show CDR1 as SGHVS and CDR2 as FQNEAQ. The CDR3: CTSSSKTGSNTGELFF. In DNA, the CDR3 is TGTACCAGCAGCTCCAAGACAGGATCGAACACCGGGGAGCTGTTTTTT. Full variable domain (remainder filled in from reference TRBV7-8 and TRBJ2-2): GAGVSQSPRYKVAKRGQDVALRCDPISGHVSLFWYQQALGQGPEFLTYFQNEAQLDKSGLPSDRFFAERPEGSVSTLKIQRTQQEDSAVYLCTSSSKTGSNTGELFFGEGSRLTVL.